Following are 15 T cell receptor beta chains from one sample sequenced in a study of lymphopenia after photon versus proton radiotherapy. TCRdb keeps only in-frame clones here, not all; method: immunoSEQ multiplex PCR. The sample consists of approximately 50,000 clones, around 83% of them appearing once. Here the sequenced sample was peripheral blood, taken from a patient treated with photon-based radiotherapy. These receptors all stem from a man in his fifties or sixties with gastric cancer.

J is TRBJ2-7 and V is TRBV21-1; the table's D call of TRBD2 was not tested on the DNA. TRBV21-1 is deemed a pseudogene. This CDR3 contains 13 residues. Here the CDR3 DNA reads TGTGCCCGATGGACTAGCGGGACCTACGAGCAGTACTTC. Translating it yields CARWTSGTYEQYF.

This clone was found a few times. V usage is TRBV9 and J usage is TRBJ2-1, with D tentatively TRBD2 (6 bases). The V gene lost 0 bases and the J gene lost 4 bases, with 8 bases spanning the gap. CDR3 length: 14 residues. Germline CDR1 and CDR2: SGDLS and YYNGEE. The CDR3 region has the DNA TGTGCCAGCAGCGTAGGAGGGACTTACAATGAGCAGTTCTTC. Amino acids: CASSVGGTYNEQFF. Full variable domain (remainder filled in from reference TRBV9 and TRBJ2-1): DSGVTQTPKHLITATGQRVTLRCSPRSGDLSVYWYQQSLDQGLQFLIQYYNGEERAKGNILERFSAQQFPDLHSELNLSSLELGDSALYFCASSVGGTYNEQFFGPGTRLTVL.

For the CDR3, the DNA is TGTGCCAGCAGCTTGGCCAAGGCTAGCGGGCTCACAGATACGCAGTATTTT. Protein: CASSLAKASGLTDTQYF. V gene TRBV5-4 combines with J gene TRBJ2-3; TRBD2 matches 8 bases. Looked up from germline, CDR1 is SGHNT and CDR2 is YYREEE (reference sequence). J was trimmed by 2 bases and V by 0 bases; bases with no gene match: 8. There are 17 residues in the CDR3.

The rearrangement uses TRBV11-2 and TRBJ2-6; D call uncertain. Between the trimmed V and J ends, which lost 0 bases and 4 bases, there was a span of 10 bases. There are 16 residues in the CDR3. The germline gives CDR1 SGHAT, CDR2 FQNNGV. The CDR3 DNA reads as TGTGCCAGCAGCTTAGATCTGGGGTCGGGGGCCAACGTCCTGACTTTC. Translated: CASSLDLGSGANVLTF.

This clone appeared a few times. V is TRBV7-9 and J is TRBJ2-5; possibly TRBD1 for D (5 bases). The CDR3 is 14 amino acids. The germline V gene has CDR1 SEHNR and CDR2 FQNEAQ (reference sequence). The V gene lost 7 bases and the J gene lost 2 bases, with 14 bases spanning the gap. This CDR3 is CASNKGVGQETQYF. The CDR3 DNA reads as TGTGCCAGCAACAAAGGGGTAGGGCAAGAGACCCAGTACTTC.

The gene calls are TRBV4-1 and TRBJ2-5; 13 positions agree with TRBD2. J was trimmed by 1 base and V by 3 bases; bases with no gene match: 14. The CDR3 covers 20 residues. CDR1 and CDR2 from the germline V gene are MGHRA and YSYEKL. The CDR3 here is CASSHDDTGTSGNLQETQYF. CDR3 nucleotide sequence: TGCGCCAGCAGCCACGACGACACCGGGACTAGCGGGAACCTCCAAGAGACCCAGTACTTC.

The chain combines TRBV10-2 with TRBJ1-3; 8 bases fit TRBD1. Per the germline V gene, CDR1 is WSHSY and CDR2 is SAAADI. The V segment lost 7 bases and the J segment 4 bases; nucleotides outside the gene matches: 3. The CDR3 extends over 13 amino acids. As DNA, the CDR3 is TGCGCCAGCATCCGGGACAGGGGAAACACCATATATTTT. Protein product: CASIRDRGNTIYF.

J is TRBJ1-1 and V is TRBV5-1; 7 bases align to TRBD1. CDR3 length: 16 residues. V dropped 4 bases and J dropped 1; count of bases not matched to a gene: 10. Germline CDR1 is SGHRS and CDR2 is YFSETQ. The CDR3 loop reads CASSLGPDRENTEAFF. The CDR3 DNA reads TGCGCCAGCAGCCTAGGCCCCGACAGGGAGAACACTGAAGCTTTCTTT.

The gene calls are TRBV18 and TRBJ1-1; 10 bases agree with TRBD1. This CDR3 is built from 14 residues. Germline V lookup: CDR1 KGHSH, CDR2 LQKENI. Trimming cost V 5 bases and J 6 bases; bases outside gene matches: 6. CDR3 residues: CASSLGQGSAEAFF. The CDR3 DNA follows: TGTGCCAGCTCATTGGGACAGGGGAGCGCTGAAGCTTTCTTT.

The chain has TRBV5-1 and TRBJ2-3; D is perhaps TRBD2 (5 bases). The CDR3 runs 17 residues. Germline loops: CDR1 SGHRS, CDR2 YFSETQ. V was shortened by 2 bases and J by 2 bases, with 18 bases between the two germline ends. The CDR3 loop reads CASSFGRTNGLTDTQYF. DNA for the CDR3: TGCGCCAGCAGCTTCGGACGGACCAATGGACTCACAGATACGCAGTATTTT.

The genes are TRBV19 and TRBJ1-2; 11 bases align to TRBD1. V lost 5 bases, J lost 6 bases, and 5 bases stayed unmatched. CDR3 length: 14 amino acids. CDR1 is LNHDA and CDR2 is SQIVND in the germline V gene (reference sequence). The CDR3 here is CASSGQGARHGYTF. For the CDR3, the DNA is TGTGCCAGTAGTGGACAGGGGGCGCGGCATGGCTACACCTTC.

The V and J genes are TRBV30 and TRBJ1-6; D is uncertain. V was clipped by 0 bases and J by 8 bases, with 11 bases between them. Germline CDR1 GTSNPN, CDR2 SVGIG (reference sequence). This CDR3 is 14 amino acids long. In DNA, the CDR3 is TGTGCCTGGAGTGTTAGCAGGACTGATTCACCCCTCCACTTT. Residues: CAWSVSRTDSPLHF.

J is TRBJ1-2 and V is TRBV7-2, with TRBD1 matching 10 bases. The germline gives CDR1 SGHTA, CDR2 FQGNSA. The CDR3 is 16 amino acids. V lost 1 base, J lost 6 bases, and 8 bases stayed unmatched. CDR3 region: CASSLGVGQGLDGYTF. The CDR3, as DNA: TGTGCCAGCAGCTTAGGCGTGGGACAGGGGTTAGATGGCTACACCTTC.

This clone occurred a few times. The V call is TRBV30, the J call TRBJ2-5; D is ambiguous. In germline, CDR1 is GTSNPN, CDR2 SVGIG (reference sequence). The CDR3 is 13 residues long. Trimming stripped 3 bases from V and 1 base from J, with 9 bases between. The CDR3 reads CAWSRPPQETQYF. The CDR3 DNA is TGTGCCTGGAGCCGGCCGCCCCAAGAGACCCAGTACTTC.

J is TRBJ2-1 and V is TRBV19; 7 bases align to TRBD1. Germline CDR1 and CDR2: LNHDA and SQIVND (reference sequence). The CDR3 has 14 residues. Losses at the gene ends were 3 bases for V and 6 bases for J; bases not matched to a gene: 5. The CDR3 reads CASSMSDRVNEQFF. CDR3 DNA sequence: TGTGCCAGTAGTATGTCTGACAGGGTCAATGAGCAGTTCTTC.